This TCR beta chain was found in a study of T cells in Graves' hyperthyroidism and ophthalmopathy (dated by TCRdb to about 2019). Turning to the overall study: Peripheral blood was collected at initial diagnosis, before any treatment. To identify distinguishing TCR V-J signatures, a discovery cohort of around 100 patients was used, comprising 40 to 45 with Graves' ophthalmopathy and some 60 with stable Graves' hyperthyroidism. Prospective prediction of ophthalmopathy was tested in an independent validation cohort consisting of 18 hyperthyroidism patients and 15 or so patients who later progressed to ophthalmopathy. The 100 discovery patients were divided at random into training and test sets in a 7:3 ratio. In several Graves' hyperthyroidism patients, the study also compared T-cell repertoires from thyroid tissue with T-cell repertoires from blood. After sampling, hyperthyroidism patients received methimazole starting at 30 mg daily, and ophthalmopathy patients received high-dose intravenous methylprednisolone. The paper describes TCR Vbeta CDR3 sequencing of around 140 peripheral blood samples, made up of around 41 ophthalmopathy patients, around 73 hyperthyroidism patients and roughly 17 progressor patients.

From cysteine to phenylalanine, the CDR3 is 16 amino acids long. Only CDR3 DNA is held: 48 bases, read in frame from base 1. The germline V end is reduced by 5 bases and the J end by 3 bases; junction bases left unmatched: 7. Amplification of TCR beta CDR3 regions was carried out from RNA transcripts. The first round of RT-PCR for the TCR CDR3 was performed with the HTBI primer set and the Qiagen OneStep RT-PCR kit. Libraries were constructed in a second round of multiplex PCR, after which size selection and purification were performed. Sequencing of the libraries was done on an Illumina HiSeq2000 using paired-end 100 bp reads. Per the original workflow: SOAPnuke was used to process the raw data, throwing out any read that contained adapters or uncalled bases, had a mean Phred below 15, or lacked an exact constant-primer or identifier match. COPE v1.2.5 was used to merge high-quality paired reads, and clonotypes were defined as unique nucleotide sequences. MiTCR v1.1 was used to align the clonotypes against IMGT TRBV, TRBD and TRBJ reference segments. The analysis included only V-J combinations with a frequency above 0.0001, which together covered 98% to 99.2% of the repertoires. The TCS score was defined as the ratio of F50 (clonal expansion) to E x V (chaos), calculated using BLOSUM62-based TCRdist between CDR3 peptides within each V-J. Welch's t-statistics and random forest reduced roughly 530 V-J features to 13, which were used in a naive Bayes classifier (R e1071). TCRdb's own reprocessing of the public reads used fastp at Q25 and MiXCR and kept productive beta chains. Each CDR3 protein gets just one entry, which takes the most common genes and DNA from the rows behind it. The V and J calls, along with clone size, are taken from TCRdb and not from the paper's own processing. For this sample there are approximately 400,000 distinct CDR3 sequences; more than 13% appear just once. Of the sample, under 30% falls within the top ten clones.

General conclusions and limits of the study: A model built on a 13 V-J signature distinguished ophthalmopathy from stable hyperthyroidism, reaching around 87% sensitivity and 81.08% specificity in cross-validation and 80%/75% in testing. In validation, the model predicted progression to ophthalmopathy a median of approximately 6.3 months before onset, with approximately 68% sensitivity and just under 75% specificity. Most expanded thyroid clonotypes (frequency above 0.001) were also detected in blood, suggesting blood repertoires may reflect thyroid immune responses. Sample size was not statistically predetermined, and blinding of investigators to group allocation was not performed.

Ten or more counts support this clonotype. Its antigen has not been determined. Nothing much larger sits one base from this clone, and base qualities are not available. In the ophthalmopathy patients, disease was moderately to severely active, with a Clinical Activity Score of 3 or more, a NOSPECS grade of 4 or more, and a duration of less than 3 months. Patients with uncontrolled infections, other autoimmune diseases, pregnancy or lactation were excluded. Diagnoses were established on the basis of clinical symptoms, serum thyroxine and TRAb, thyroid ultrasound, and orbital computed tomography. PBMCs were separated from 8 to 10 ml of fresh peripheral blood using Ficoll-Paque density gradient centrifugation. Total RNA was extracted with Trizol reagent, and quality was checked on an Agilent 2100 Bioanalyzer.

The rearranged chain carries TRBV12-3 or TRBV12-4 and TRBJ2-3, and TRBD2 aligns with 11 junction nucleotides. Sequenced material: blood. The sequence derives from a man in his fifties with Graves' ophthalmopathy. CDR3 sequence: CASSRLAGSVTDTQYF. In nucleotides, the sequence is TGTGCCAGCAGTCGACTAGCGGGAAGTGTAACAGATACGCAGTATTTT.